The T cell receptor beta chain under discussion was sequenced for a study of beta chain features in type 1 diabetes. Germline V gene lookup returns CDR1 SGDLS and CDR2 YYNGEE. This CDR3 is 16 amino acids long. J lost 2 bases, V lost 0 bases, and 3 bases had no gene match. Only a few counts were recorded for this clone. Expressed TCRB transcripts were sequenced, since all the RNA that had been isolated was reverse transcribed. Profiling relied on immunoSEQ multiplex PCR, and the TCRdb table lists in-frame clones only, not all of them. The sample gives roughly 500,000 clones, around 10% of which show up once; 0.04% to 0.05% is in the top ten.

The sequenced sample was naive CD4+ T cells from blood. This rearrangement joins TRBV9 to TRBJ2-2; 8 nucleotides agree with TRBD2. The clonotype originates from a woman under 30 in good health. The CDR3 region is CASSVAGGLNTGELFF. The DNA for the CDR3 is TGTGCCAGCAGCGTAGCGGGAGGGCTAAACACCGGGGAGCTGTTTTTT.